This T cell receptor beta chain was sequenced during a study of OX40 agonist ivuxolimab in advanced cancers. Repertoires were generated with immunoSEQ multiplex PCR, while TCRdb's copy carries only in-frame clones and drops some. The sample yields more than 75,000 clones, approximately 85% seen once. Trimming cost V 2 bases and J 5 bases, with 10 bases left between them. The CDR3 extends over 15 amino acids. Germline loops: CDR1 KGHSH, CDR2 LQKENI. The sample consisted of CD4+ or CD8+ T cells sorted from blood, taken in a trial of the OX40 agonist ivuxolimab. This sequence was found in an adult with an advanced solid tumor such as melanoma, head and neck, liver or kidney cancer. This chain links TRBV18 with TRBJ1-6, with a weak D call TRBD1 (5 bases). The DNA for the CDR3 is TGTGCCAGCTCACCAATTGGCAGGGATAATTCACCCCTCCACTTT. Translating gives CASSPIGRDNSPLHF.